The entry below describes one TCR beta chain. There is no known antigen for this receptor. One base away there is no much larger clone; base qualities are not given. This record belongs to a study of spatial heterogeneity in lung cancer (dated by TCRdb to about 2019). Turning to the overall study: Beta-chain transcripts were consistently detected in greater numbers than alpha-chain transcripts, which likely reflects a higher abundance of beta-chain transcripts. In the raw uncorrected reads, each unique combination of TCR and UMI appeared on average more than ten times. The study linked features of the TCR repertoire to counts of nonsynonymous mutations, which were determined by whole-exome sequencing of tumor tissue. The study quantitatively compared TCR alpha and beta repertoires across multiple tumor regions, matched nontumor lung and blood in non-small cell lung cancer. Both alpha and beta chains were TCR-sequenced in samples taken at surgery, namely 220 tumor regions, 63 to 70 matched nontumor lung samples and over 55 PBMC samples.

Study-wide conclusions, independent of this receptor: Ubiquitous expanded tumor TCRs were found in blood more often at tumor resection than at routine follow-up. Confirming at a functional level the hypothesis that regional TCRs recognize regional mutations was considered to require additional single-cell paired TCR alpha and beta sequencing.

Taken with the paper, the label for time point translates to: sample taken at primary tumor resection. The donors were fewer than 90 patients from the lung TRACERx cohort who had early-stage, untreated non-small cell lung cancer. For TCR sequencing, whole RNA was extracted from tumor and nontumor lung tissue, or from cryopreserved PBMC samples, and no cell sorting was done. Only patients for whom sufficient RNA was available from at least two tumor regions were selected for TCR sequencing. The CDR3 holds 14 amino acids from the cysteine to the phenylalanine. The DNA shown is the 42-base CDR3, in frame from base 1. The germline V gene yields MGHRA for CDR1 and YSYEKL for CDR2. Deletion took 2 bases off V and 7 bases off J, with a span of 13 bases between the germline ends. Library preparation employed 5' RACE. The sequencer listed for this sample is NextSeq 500. The TCR library protocol attached a unique molecular identifier to each TCR cDNA molecule to allow correction of PCR and sequencing errors. From the authors' description of their analysis: TCR identification, UMI-based error correction and CDR3 extraction were performed with Decombinator tools. TCRs above a frequency of 2 per 1,000, corresponding to the top 1% of the tumor frequency distribution, were defined as expanded. Each repertoire was subsampled 100 times to 5,000 TCRs, after which Renyi diversity was computed with the R vegan package. To build CDR3 similarity networks, amino acid triplet string-kernel similarity was used, and CDR3s were connected when their pairwise similarity was above 0.82. In TCRdb, the public reads were trimmed at Q25 with fastp and aligned with MiXCR, with productive beta chains retained. Entries that share a CDR3 protein sequence are merged under the most common genes and DNA. TCRdb's processing, not the authors' own work, is the source of the V and J calls. Present in this sample are about 48,000 distinct CDR3 sequences, approximately 5% of which were seen just once. The top ten hold around 10% of the sample.

The specimen was PBMCs, collected at surgery. This TCR came from a male donor with early-stage non-small cell lung cancer. In this chain, TRBV4-1 is recombined with TRBJ2-3; TRBD2 is a possible D gene, resting on 6 matching bases. The CDR3: CASSQTGLLNTQYF. The nucleotides are TGCGCCAGCAGCCAAACGGGACTTCTTAATACGCAGTATTTT.